The rows below give T cell receptor beta chains drawn from one sample of a study of blood T cell repertoires in COVID-19. Sequenced by immunoSEQ multiplex PCR; TCRdb stores in-frame clones only, minus some. Of fewer than 350,000 clones detected, approximately 91% appear once; the ten largest clones hold about 2.5%. Sequencing was performed on PBMCs or T cells enriched from blood (not recorded which). The receptors were gathered from a woman aged 35 to 49 with acute COVID-19. Both conserved end residues are part of each CDR3. A D gene is named only where the DNA matches it firmly. Expanded clones get a size class; other rows say once, few or many, or leave the size out.

V gene,J gene,D gene,clone size,CDR3 protein,CDR3 DNA
TRBV2,TRBJ1-1,-,many,CASSTGMSTEAFF,TGTGCCAGCAGTACTGGTATGAGCACTGAAGCTTTCTTT
TRBV7-6,TRBJ2-1,-,-,CASSPGNEQFF,TGTGCCAGCAGCCCCGGGAATGAGCAGTTCTTC
TRBV7-9,TRBJ1-6,-,few,CASSLQDQSPLHF,TGTGCCAGCAGCTTACAGGATCAATCACCCCTCCACTTT
TRBV19,TRBJ1-1,TRBD1,-,CASSLGQGNTEAFF,TGTGCCAGTAGTCTCGGACAGGGGAACACTGAAGCTTTCTTT
TRBV7-3,TRBJ1-6,-,once,CASSLINWTVHPSPYNSPLHF,TGTGCCAGCAGCTTAATCAATTGGACAGTGCATCCTAGCCCCTATAATTCACCCCTCCACTTT
TRBV7-2,TRBJ2-3,TRBD2,-,CASSLRRGEQYF,TGTGCCAGCAGCTTACGGCGGGGGGAACAGTATTTT
TRBV5-1,TRBJ2-7,TRBD2,-,CASRHTSDEQYF,TGCGCCAGCAGACATACTAGCGACGAGCAGTACTTC
TRBV7-2,TRBJ2-7,-,-,CASTPGQGTSYEQYF,TGTGCCAGCACTCCTGGGCAGGGGACGTCCTACGAGCAGTACTTC
TRBV11-2,TRBJ1-6,-,many,CASSSFPGLYNSPLHF,TGTGCCAGCAGCTCTTTCCCGGGACTCTATAATTCACCCCTCCACTTT
TRBV4-1,TRBJ2-5,-,once,CASSQWSLQETQYF,TGCGCCAGCAGCCAGTGGAGCCTCCAAGAGACCCAGTACTTC
TRBV11-3,TRBJ1-4,-,-,CASSLGREADEKLFF,TGTGCCAGCAGCTTAGGTAGGGAGGCGGATGAAAAACTGTTTTTT